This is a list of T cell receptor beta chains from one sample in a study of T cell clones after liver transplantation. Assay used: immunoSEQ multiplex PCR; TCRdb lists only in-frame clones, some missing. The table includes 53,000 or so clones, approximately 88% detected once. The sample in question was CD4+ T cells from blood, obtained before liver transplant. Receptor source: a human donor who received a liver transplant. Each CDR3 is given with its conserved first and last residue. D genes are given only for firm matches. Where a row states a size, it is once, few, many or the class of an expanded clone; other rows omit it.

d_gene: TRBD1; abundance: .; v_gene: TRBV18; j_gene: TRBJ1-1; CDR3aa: CASSVDRGDTEAFF; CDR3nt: TGTGCCAGCTCAGTAGACAGGGGGGACACTGAAGCTTTCTTT
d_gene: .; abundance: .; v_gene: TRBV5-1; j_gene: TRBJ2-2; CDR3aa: CASSLGVTNTGELFF; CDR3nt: TGCGCCAGCAGCTTGGGGGTGACGAACACCGGGGAGCTGTTTTTT
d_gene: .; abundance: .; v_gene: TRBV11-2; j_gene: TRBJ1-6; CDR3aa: CASSLDARSPLHF; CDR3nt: TGTGCCAGCAGCTTAGATGCCAGGTCACCCCTCCACTTT
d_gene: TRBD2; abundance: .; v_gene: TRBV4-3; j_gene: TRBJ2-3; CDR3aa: CASSQEGRDLTTDTQYF; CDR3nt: TGCGCCAGCAGCCAAGAGGGGAGGGACTTAACTACAGATACGCAGTATTTT
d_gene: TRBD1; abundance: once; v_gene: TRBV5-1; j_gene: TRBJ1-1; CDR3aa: CASSPQTGGNTEAFF; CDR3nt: TGCGCCAGCAGCCCCCAAACAGGGGGGAACACTGAAGCTTTCTTT
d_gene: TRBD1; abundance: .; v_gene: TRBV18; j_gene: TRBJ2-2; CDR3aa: CASSPRQGDKTGELFF; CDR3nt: TGTGCCAGCTCCCCCAGACAGGGGGATAAGACCGGGGAGCTGTTTTTT
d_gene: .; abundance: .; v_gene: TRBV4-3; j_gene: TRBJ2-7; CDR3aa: CASSRTGSEQYF; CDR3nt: TGCGCCAGCAGCCGCACAGGCTCCGAGCAGTACTTC
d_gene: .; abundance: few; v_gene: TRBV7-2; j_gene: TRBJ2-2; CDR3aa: CASSLAGRYTGELFF; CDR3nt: TGTGCCAGCAGCTTAGCCGGGAGATACACCGGGGAGCTGTTTTTT
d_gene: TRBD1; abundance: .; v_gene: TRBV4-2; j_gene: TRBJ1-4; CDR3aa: CASSQATGDRGVTNEKLFF; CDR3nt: TGTGCCAGCAGCCAGGCCACCGGGGACAGGGGGGTAACTAATGAAAAACTGTTTTTT
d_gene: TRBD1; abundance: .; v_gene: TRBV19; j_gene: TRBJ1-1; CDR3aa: CASSTEDRWSEAFF; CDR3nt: TGTGCCAGTAGTACAGAGGACAGGTGGTCTGAAGCTTTCTTT
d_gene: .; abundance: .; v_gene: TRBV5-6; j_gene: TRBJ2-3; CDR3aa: CASSRGRINTDTQYF; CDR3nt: TGTGCCAGCAGCCGCGGACGCATAAACACAGATACGCAGTATTTT
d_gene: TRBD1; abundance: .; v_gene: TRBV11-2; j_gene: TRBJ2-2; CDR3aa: CASSSWDRYTGELFF; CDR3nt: TGTGCCAGCAGCTCGTGGGACAGATACACCGGGGAGCTGTTTTTT
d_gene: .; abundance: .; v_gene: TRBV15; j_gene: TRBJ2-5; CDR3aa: CATSRGPFSGEETQYF; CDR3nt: TGTGCCACCAGCAGAGGTCCCTTCTCAGGGGAAGAGACCCAGTACTTC
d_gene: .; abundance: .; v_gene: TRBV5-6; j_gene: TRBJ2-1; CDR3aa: CASSSGKGLSSYNEQFF; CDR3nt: TGTGCCAGCAGCTCGGGTAAGGGGCTAAGCTCCTACAATGAGCAGTTCTTC
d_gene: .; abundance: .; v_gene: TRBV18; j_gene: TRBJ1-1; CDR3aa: CASSQKGHENTEAFF; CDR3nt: TGTGCCAGCTCACAAAAGGGGCACGAGAACACTGAAGCTTTCTTT
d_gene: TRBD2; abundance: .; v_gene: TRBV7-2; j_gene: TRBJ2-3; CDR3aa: CASIPTSGRAWTDTQYF; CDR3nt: TGTGCCAGCATCCCGACTAGCGGGAGGGCCTGGACAGATACGCAGTATTTT
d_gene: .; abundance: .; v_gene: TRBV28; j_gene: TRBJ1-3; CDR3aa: CASSLWRGSDSGNTIYF; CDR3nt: TGTGCCAGCAGCCTCTGGCGGGGCAGTGACTCTGGAAACACCATATATTTT
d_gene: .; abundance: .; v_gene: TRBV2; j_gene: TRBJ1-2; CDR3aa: CASTSGRNYGYTF; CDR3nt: TGTGCCAGCACCTCTGGAAGGAACTATGGCTACACCTTC
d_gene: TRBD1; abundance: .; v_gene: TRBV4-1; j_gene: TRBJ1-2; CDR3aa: CASSQPGQPSYGYTF; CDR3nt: TGCGCCAGCAGCCAACCGGGACAGCCCTCCTATGGCTACACCTTC
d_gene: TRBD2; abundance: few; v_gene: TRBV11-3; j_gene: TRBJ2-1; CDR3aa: CASSPGLAGLGDEQFF; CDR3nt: TGTGCCAGCAGTCCCGGACTAGCGGGCCTCGGGGATGAGCAGTTCTTC
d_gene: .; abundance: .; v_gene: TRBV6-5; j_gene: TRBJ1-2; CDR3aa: CASSYTHGAGYTF; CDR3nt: TGTGCCAGCAGTTACACCCATGGGGCTGGCTACACCTTC
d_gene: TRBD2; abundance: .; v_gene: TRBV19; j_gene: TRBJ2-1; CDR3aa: CASSSGLAGEEQFF; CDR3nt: TGTGCCAGTAGCTCGGGACTAGCGGGAGAAGAGCAGTTCTTC
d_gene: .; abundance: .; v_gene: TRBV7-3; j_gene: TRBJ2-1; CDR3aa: CASSPPVAGDVSDEQFF; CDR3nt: TGTGCCAGCAGCCCCCCCGTGGCAGGTGATGTGAGCGATGAGCAGTTCTTC
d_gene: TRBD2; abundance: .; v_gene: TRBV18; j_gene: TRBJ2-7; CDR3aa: CASSPGLAVEQYF; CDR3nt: TGTGCCAGCTCCCCGGGACTAGCGGTCGAGCAGTACTTC
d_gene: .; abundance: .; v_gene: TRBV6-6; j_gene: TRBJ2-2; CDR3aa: CASSYDPGTNTGELFF; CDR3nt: TGTGCCAGCAGTTACGATCCAGGGACGAACACCGGGGAGCTGTTTTTT
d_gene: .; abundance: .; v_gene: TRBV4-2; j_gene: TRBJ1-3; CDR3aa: CASSPRERISIPSGNTIYF; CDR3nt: TGTGCCAGCAGCCCCCGAGAAAGGATCTCAATACCCTCTGGAAACACCATATATTTT
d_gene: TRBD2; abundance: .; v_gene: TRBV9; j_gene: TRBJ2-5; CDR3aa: CASSGGGSVWETQYF; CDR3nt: TGTGCCAGCAGCGGCGGGGGGAGCGTTTGGGAGACCCAGTACTTC
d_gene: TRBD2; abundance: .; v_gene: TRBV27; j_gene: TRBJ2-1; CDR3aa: CASRSGLGINEQFF; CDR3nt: TGTGCCAGCAGATCGGGACTAGGCATCAATGAGCAGTTCTTC
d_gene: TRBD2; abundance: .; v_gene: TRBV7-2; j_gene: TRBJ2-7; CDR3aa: CASSRTAGVTYEQYF; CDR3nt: TGTGCCAGCAGCCGAACTGCGGGGGTCACCTACGAGCAGTACTTC
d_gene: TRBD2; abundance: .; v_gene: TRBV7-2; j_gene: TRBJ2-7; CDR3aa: CASSLMSGGAYEQYF; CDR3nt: TGTGCCAGCAGCCTTATGTCTGGGGGGGCCTACGAGCAGTACTTC
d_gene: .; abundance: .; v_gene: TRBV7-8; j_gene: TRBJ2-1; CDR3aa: CASSLGSYNEQFF; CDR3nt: TGTGCCAGCAGCTTAGGCTCCTACAATGAGCAGTTCTTC
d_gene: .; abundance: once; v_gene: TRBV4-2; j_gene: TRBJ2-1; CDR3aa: CASSQGTLTYNEQFF; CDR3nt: TGTGCCAGCAGCCAAGGGACCTTGACCTACAATGAGCAGTTCTTC
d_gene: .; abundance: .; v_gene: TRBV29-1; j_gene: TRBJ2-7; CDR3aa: CSVRRQGEQYF; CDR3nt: TGCAGCGTTCGACGGCAGGGCGAGCAGTACTTC
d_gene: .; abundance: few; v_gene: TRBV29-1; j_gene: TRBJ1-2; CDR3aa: CSVESGAGNDYTF; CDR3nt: TGCAGCGTTGAAAGTGGGGCAGGGAACGACTACACCTTC
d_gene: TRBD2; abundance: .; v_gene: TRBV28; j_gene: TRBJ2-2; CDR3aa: CASSLGEGPGELFF; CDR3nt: TGTGCCAGCAGTTTAGGGGAGGGCCCCGGGGAGCTGTTTTTT
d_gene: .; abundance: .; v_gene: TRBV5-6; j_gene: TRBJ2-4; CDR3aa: CASSLYRVAKNIQYF; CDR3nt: TGTGCCAGCAGCCTTTACAGGGTAGCCAAAAACATTCAGTACTTC
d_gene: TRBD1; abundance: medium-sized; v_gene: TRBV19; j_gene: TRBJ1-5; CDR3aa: CASSGTGYQPQHF; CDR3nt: TGTGCCAGTAGCGGGACAGGGTATCAGCCCCAGCATTTT
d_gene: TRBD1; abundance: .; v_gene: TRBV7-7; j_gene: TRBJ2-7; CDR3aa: CASSRDRGYEQYF; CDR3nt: TGTGCTAGCAGCCGGGACAGGGGCTACGAGCAGTACTTC
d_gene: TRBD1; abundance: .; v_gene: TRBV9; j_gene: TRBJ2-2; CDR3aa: CASSVNRGQNTGELFF; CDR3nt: TGTGCCAGCAGCGTCAACAGGGGTCAGAACACCGGGGAGCTGTTTTTT
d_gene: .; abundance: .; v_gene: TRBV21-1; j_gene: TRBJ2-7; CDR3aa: CASSPLGTYEQYF; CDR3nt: TGTGCCAGCAGCCCCCTAGGGACCTACGAGCAGTACTTC
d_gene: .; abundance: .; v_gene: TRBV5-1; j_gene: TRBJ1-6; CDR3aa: CASSRTADNSPLHF; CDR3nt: TGCGCCAGCAGCAGAACCGCTGATAATTCACCCCTTCACTTT
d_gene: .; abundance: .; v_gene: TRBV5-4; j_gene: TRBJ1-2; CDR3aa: CASSLDKFYGYTF; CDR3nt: TGTGCCAGCAGCTTGGACAAATTCTATGGCTACACCTTC
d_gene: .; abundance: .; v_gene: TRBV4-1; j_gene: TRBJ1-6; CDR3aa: CASSQQPGGSNSPLHF; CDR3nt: TGCGCCAGCAGCCAACAACCCGGTGGTTCCAATTCACCCCTCCACTTT
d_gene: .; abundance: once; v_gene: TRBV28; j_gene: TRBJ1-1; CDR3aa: CASSTNGGGRTEAFF; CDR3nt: TGTGCCAGCAGCACAAACGGCGGGGGGCGGACTGAAGCTTTCTTT
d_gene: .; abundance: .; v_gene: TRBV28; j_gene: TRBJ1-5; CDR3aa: CASKEGGARSNQPQHF; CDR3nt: TGTGCCAGCAAAGAAGGGGGGGCACGGAGCAATCAGCCCCAGCATTTT
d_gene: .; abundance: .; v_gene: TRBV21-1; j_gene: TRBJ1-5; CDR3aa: CASSKKERTGGNQPQHF; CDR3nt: TGTGCCAGCAGCAAGAAAGAGCGGACAGGCGGCAATCAGCCCCAGCATTTT
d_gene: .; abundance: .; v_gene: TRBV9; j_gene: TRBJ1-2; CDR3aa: CASSVFNYGYTF; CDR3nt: TGTGCCAGCAGCGTTTTCAACTATGGCTACACCTTC
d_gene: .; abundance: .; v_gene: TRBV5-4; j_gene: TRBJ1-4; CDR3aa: CASSSEPGPLLNEKLFF; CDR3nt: TGTGCCAGCAGCTCGGAACCCGGGCCTTTATTAAATGAAAAACTGTTTTTT
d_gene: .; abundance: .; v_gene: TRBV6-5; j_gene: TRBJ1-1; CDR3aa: CASRYNRGLNTEAFF; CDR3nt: TGTGCCAGCAGATATAACCGGGGGTTGAACACTGAAGCTTTCTTT
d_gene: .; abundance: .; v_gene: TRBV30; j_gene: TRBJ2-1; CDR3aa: CAWSVLRPGMQNNEQFF; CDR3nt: TGTGCCTGGAGTGTCCTAAGGCCGGGAATGCAGAACAATGAGCAGTTCTTC
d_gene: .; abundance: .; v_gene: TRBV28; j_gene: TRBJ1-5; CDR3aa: CASNDRISNQPQHF; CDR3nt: TGTGCCAGCAATGACAGGATTAGCAATCAGCCCCAGCATTTT
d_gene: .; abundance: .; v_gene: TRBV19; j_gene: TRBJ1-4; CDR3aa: CASSRTSATNEKLFF; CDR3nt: TGTGCCAGTAGCCGCACAAGCGCAACTAATGAAAAACTGTTTTTT
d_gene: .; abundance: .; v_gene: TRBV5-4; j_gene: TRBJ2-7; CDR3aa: CASSLETGGQYF; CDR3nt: TGTGCCAGCAGCTTGGAGACGGGCGGGCAGTACTTC
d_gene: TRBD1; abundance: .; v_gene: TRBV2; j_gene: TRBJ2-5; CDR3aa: CASSGDRPETQYF; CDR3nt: TGTGCCAGCAGTGGGGACAGGCCAGAGACCCAGTACTTC
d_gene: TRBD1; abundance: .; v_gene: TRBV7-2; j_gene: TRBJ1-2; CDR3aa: CASSLAGDRSNYGYTF; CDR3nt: TGTGCCAGCAGCTTAGCCGGGGACAGGAGTAACTATGGCTACACCTTC